This T cell receptor beta chain was identified during a study of blood T cell repertoires in COVID-19. Overall study context: There were acute and convalescent COVID-19 samples, and they came from the United States, Italy and Spain. Sources were T cells, B-cell-depleted T cells, or PBMCs; the material itself was cDNA or gDNA.

Original analysis: Reference gene primers were amplified, and this amplification served to estimate nucleated cell counts. Repertoires were generated with immunoSEQ multiplex PCR, while TCRdb's copy carries only in-frame clones and drops some. V and J calls and clone size are copied from that table; D and trimming were computed from the DNA. The data show around 130,000 clones, approximately 84% seen once. The CDR3 spans 15 residues. The V gene lost 2 bases and the J gene lost 5 bases, with 15 bases spanning the gap. The germline gives CDR1 MGHRA, CDR2 YSYEKL. This TCR came from a woman in her fifties or sixties with acute or convalescent COVID-19. The chain carries TRBV4-1 and TRBJ1-1; perhaps TRBD1 as D (6 bases). The sample consisted of peripheral blood. CDR3 in amino acids: CASSQLVGGGTEAFF. The CDR3 nucleotides are TGCGCCAGCAGCCAACTGGTAGGGGGGGGAACTGAAGCTTTCTTT.